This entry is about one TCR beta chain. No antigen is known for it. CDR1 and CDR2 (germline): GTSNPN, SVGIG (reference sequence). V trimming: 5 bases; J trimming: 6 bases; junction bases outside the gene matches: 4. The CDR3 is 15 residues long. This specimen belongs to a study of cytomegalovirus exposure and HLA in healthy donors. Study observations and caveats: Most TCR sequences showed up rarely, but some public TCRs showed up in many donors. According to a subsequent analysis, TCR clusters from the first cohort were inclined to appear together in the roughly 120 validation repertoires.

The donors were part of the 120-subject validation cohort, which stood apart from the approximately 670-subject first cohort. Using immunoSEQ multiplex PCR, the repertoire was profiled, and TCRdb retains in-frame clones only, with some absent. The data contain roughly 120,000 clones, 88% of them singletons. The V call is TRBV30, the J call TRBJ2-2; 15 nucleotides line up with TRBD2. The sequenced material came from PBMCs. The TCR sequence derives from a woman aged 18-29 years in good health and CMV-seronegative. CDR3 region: CAWGLAGGPPGELFF. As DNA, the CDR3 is TGTGCCTGGGGACTAGCGGGAGGGCCCCCCGGGGAGCTGTTTTTT.